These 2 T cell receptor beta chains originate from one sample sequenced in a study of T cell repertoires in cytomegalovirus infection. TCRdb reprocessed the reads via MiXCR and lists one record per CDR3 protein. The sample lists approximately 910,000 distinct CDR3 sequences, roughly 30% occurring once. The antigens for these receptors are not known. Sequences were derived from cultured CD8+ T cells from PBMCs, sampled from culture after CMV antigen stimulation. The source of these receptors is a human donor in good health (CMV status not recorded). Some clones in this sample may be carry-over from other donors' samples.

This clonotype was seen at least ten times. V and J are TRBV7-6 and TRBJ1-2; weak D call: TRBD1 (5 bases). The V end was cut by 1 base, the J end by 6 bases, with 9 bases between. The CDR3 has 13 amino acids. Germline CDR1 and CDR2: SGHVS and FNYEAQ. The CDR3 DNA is TGTGCCAGCAGCTTAGGTGGGGGAGATGGCTACACCTTC. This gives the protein CASSLGGGDGYTF. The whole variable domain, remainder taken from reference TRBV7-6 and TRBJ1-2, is GAGVSQSPRYKVTKRGQDVALRCDPISGHVSLYWYRQALGQGPEFLTYFNYEAQQDKSGLPNDRFSAERPEGSISTLTIQRTEQRDSAMYRCASSLGGGDGYTFGSGTRLTVV.

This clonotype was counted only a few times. The DNA for the CDR3 is TGTGCCAGCAGTTACCTGGGAGGGGGGGAGACCCAGTACTTC. It codes for CASSYLGGGETQYF. The genes are TRBV6-5 and TRBJ2-5, with TRBD2 as a possible D gene (7 bases). V dropped 2 bases and J dropped 5 bases, with 12 bases sitting between them. CDR1 is MNHEY, CDR2 SVGAGI, per germline. CDR3 length: 14 residues.